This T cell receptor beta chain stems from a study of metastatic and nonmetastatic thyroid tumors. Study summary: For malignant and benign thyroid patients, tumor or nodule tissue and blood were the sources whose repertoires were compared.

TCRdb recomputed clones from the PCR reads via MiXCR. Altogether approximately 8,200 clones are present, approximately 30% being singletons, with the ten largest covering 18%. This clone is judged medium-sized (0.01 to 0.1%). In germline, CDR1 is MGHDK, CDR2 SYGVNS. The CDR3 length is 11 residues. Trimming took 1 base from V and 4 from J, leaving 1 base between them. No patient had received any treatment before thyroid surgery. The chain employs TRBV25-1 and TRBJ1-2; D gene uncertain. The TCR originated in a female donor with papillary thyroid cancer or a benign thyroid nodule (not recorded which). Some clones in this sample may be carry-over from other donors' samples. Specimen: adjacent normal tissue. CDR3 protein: CASSESYGYTF. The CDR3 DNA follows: TGTGCCAGCAGTGAATCCTATGGCTACACCTTC.